The 26 T cell receptor beta chains in this list originate from one sample, sequenced in a study of identifying expanded T cells in peripheral blood. Data came from immunoSEQ multiplex PCR; TCRdb stores just in-frame clones and leaves some out. The sample holds approximately 57,000 clones, approximately 90% seen once. Sample: blood. Receptor source: a person between 18 and 75 years old in good health.

This clone was observed a few times. The chain carries TRBV10-3 and TRBJ2-5, with D possibly being TRBD2 (5 bases). This CDR3 has 15 residues. Germline values: CDR1 ENHRY, CDR2 SYGVKD. V was clipped by 0 bases and J by 1 base, with 9 bases between them. In DNA, the CDR3 is TGTGCCATCAGTGAGTCACGGGGATTCCAAGAGACCCAGTACTTC. Protein product: CAISESRGFQETQYF.

The rearrangement uses TRBV9 and TRBJ2-1, with TRBD2 matching 8 bases. This CDR3 contains 16 residues. CDR1 and CDR2 (germline): SGDLS, YYNGEE. With V trimmed by 7 bases and J by 10 bases, 19 bases remained unmatched. The CDR3 loop reads CASGLSSGSPTWEQFF. For the CDR3, the DNA is TGTGCCAGCGGCCTTTCCAGCGGGAGTCCAACATGGGAGCAGTTCTTC.

This chain uses TRBV21-1 with TRBJ2-4. TRBV21-1 is reported as a pseudogene. The length of the CDR3 is 16 residues. The DNA of the CDR3 is TGTGCCAGCAGCAAAGCGACCTCTTTGACCAAAAACATTCAGTACTTC. As protein: CASSKATSLTKNIQYF.

The V and J genes are TRBV30 and TRBJ1-6; D remains ambiguous. The length of the CDR3 is 12 residues. Germline CDR1 is GTSNPN and CDR2 is SVGIG (reference sequence). The V end was cut by 5 bases, the J end by 7 bases, with 9 bases between. The CDR3 loop is CAWESQNSPLHF. The CDR3 DNA reads TGTGCCTGGGAGTCGCAGAATTCACCCCTCCACTTT.

The chain employs TRBV14 and TRBJ2-1, with TRBD2 as a possible D gene (5 bases). With 6 bases removed from V and 7 bases from J, the gap between germline ends came to 10 bases. Germline CDR1 and CDR2: SGHDN and FVKESK. The CDR3 runs 12 residues. Written as DNA, the CDR3 is TGTGCCAGCAGGCAAACGGGGAATGAGCAGTTCTTC. Translating gives CASRQTGNEQFF.

J is TRBJ1-2 and V is TRBV11-2, with 9 bases identical to TRBD1. The CDR3 contains 15 residues. CDR1 and CDR2 from the germline V gene are SGHAT and FQNNGV. V was pared by 4 bases and J by 6 bases, with 9 bases of the junction left unmatched. The DNA of the CDR3 is TGTGCCAGCAGCTCAGTGGGACAGGGCCAAGATGGCTACACCTTC. Its protein product is CASSSVGQGQDGYTF.

V gene TRBV5-4 combines with J gene TRBJ1-6; D uncertain. The CDR3 contains 16 residues. The V and J ends lost 4 bases and 0 bases respectively, with 11 bases between them. In germline, CDR1 is SGHNT, CDR2 YYREEE (reference sequence). The CDR3 DNA follows: TGTGCCAGCAGCCCTGATGGGCTCTCCTATAATTCACCCCTCCACTTT. The encoded protein is CASSPDGLSYNSPLHF.

V gene TRBV19 combines with J gene TRBJ2-3, with 9 nucleotides matching TRBD1. Looked up from germline, CDR1 is LNHDA and CDR2 is SQIVND (reference sequence). The CDR3 spans 16 residues. J gave up 5 bases and V 3 bases, and 9 bases lay outside the gene matches. The CDR3 DNA reads as TGTGCCAGTAGTATGCGACGGGACAGGGTTGGAGATACGCAGTATTTT. It codes for CASSMRRDRVGDTQYF.

The J gene is TRBJ2-3, the V gene TRBV18; D not resolved. The germline V and J ends were trimmed by 3 bases and 4 bases, with 8 bases remaining between them. The CDR3 length is 13 residues. Germline V lookup: CDR1 KGHSH, CDR2 LQKENI. CDR3 loop: CASSPSVADTQYF. The CDR3 region has the DNA TGTGCCAGCTCACCTTCGGTCGCAGATACGCAGTATTTT.

The chain carries TRBV28 and TRBJ1-6; D is uncertain. The germline V gene encodes CDR1 MDHEN and CDR2 SYDVKM. The CDR3 has 14 residues. V was pared by 3 bases and J by 7 bases, with 10 bases between. The CDR3 DNA reads TGTGCCAGCAGTTTTTTCTCGGGGAATTCACCCCTCCACTTT. It encodes CASSFFSGNSPLHF.

The chain joins TRBV9 to TRBJ1-1; unclear D gene. Trimming stripped 0 bases from V and 11 bases from J, with 11 bases between. This CDR3 has 12 residues. The germline CDR1 and CDR2 sequences are SGDLS and YYNGEE. As DNA, the CDR3 is TGTGCCAGCAGCGTAGGGTCTGGGTTGGCTTTCTTT. Residues: CASSVGSGLAFF.

The chain has TRBV7-2 and TRBJ2-1, with D hard to call. Germline values: CDR1 SGHTA, CDR2 FQGNSA. The ends were cut back, 2 bases at V and 10 bases at J, with 6 bases in the middle. The CDR3 runs 11 residues. CDR3 in DNA: TGTGCCAGCAGCTTAAGTCGGGAGCAGTTCTTC. This encodes CASSLSREQFF.

The chain carries TRBV6-6 and TRBJ1-1, with D perhaps TRBD1 (6 bases). The CDR3 totals 15 residues. V lost 0 bases, J lost 0 bases, and 8 bases lay in between. Germline V gene lookup returns CDR1 MNHNY and CDR2 SVGAGI (reference sequence). The CDR3 region is CASSYSPGVNTEAFF. CDR3 coding DNA: TGTGCCAGCAGTTACTCCCCAGGGGTGAACACTGAAGCTTTCTTT.

V gene TRBV7-3 combines with J gene TRBJ2-2; the D is unclear. The CDR3 is made up of 11 amino acids. Between the trimmed V and J ends, which lost 0 bases and 7 bases, there was a span of 0 bases. Germline lookup yields CDR1 SGHTA and CDR2 FQGTGA. The CDR3 sequence is CASSLTGELFF. The CDR3 nucleotides read TGTGCCAGCAGCTTAACCGGGGAGCTGTTTTTT.

The rearrangement joins TRBV12-5 to TRBJ1-6, with a weak D call TRBD1 (5 bases). Trimming removed 0 bases from V and 7 bases from J, with 16 bases in between. Per germline, CDR1 LGHNT and CDR2 FRNRAP. This CDR3 contains 17 residues. The CDR3 DNA reads TGTGCTAGTGGTTTGGTCCCCTTGACGGGGGGGAATTCACCCCTCCACTTT. Protein: CASGLVPLTGGNSPLHF.

The chain couples TRBV5-1 to TRBJ2-2; 7 bases are a match to TRBD1. Looked up from germline, CDR1 is SGHRS and CDR2 is YFSETQ. The CDR3 has 17 amino acids. The junction had 12 bases not matched to a gene; V was cut back by 5 bases and J by 2 bases. The CDR3 loop reads CASRSTSGTENTGELFF. As DNA, the CDR3 is TGCGCCAGCAGATCTACATCCGGGACAGAAAACACCGGGGAGCTGTTTTTT. The full variable domain, in which reference TRBV5-1 and TRBJ2-2 provide the parts outside the CDR3, is KAGVTQTPRYLIKTRGQQVTLSCSPISGHRSVSWYQQTPGQGLQFLFEYFSETQRNKGNFPGRFSGRQFSNSRSEMNVSTLELGDSALYLCASRSTSGTENTGELFFGEGSRLTVL.

This chain connects TRBV6-5 to TRBJ2-3; the D gene is possibly TRBD1 (6 bases). The CDR3 has 14 residues. Per germline, CDR1 MNHEY and CDR2 SVGAGI. Trimming shortened V by 1 base and J by 13 bases, and 18 bases separated the two germline ends. The CDR3 nucleotides are TGTGCCAGCAGTTACTACGGGACACAGGAGGTGGAGTATTTT. Protein sequence: CASSYYGTQEVEYF.

The chain recombines TRBV7-2 with TRBJ2-5; tentative D call: TRBD2 (6 bases). CDR1 is SGHTA and CDR2 is FQGNSA in the germline V gene. The CDR3 totals 16 residues. The germline V and J ends were trimmed by 5 bases and 5 bases, with 21 bases remaining between them. DNA for the CDR3: TGTGCCAGCAGCCCCCTCCGGGACGCGGGGAGGGAGACCCAGTACTTC. Translated: CASSPLRDAGRETQYF. The full variable domain, in which reference TRBV7-2 and TRBJ2-5 provide the parts outside the CDR3, is GAGVSQSPSNKVTEKGKDVELRCDPISGHTALYWYRQSLGQGLEFLIYFQGNSAPDKSGLPSDRFSAERTGGSVSTLTIQRTQQEDSAVYLCASSPLRDAGRETQYFGPGTRLLVL.

The chain carries TRBV25-1 and TRBJ1-1, with 8 bases lining up with TRBD1. The germline V gene encodes CDR1 MGHDK and CDR2 SYGVNS. The J segment lost 5 bases and the V segment lost 5 bases, leaving 7 bases of the junction unmatched. The CDR3 length is 14 residues. CDR3 protein: CASSRQGAGTEAFF. CDR3 nucleotide sequence: TGTGCCAGCAGTCGTCAGGGGGCTGGGACTGAAGCTTTCTTT.

The chain carries TRBV27 and TRBJ2-1; 10 bases map to TRBD2. The V and J ends lost 6 bases and 4 bases, in that order; junction bases with no gene match: 6. This CDR3 spans 15 amino acids. Germline V CDR1 and CDR2: MNHEY, SMNVEV (reference sequence). The CDR3 nucleotides are TGTGCCAGCAGCCCTCTAGCGGGGGAGTACAATGAGCAGTTCTTC. Its translation: CASSPLAGEYNEQFF.

This clone was observed a single time. Here the CDR3 DNA reads TGTGCCAGCAGCCCGGATAGAATCACAGATACGCAGTATTTT. Its protein product is CASSPDRITDTQYF. The gene calls are TRBV11-2 and TRBJ2-3; the D is unclear. Between the trimmed V and J ends, which lost 5 bases and 2 bases, there was a span of 11 bases. CDR3 size: 14 residues. Germline values: CDR1 SGHAT, CDR2 FQNNGV.

The chain carries TRBV28 and TRBJ2-1; D gene unclear. Trimming left V 0 bases short and J 7 bases short, with 4 bases between. CDR1 is MDHEN and CDR2 is SYDVKM in the germline V gene. The length of the CDR3 is 12 residues. CDR3 DNA: TGTGCCAGCAGTTTATGGAGGAATGAGCAGTTCTTC. Its protein is CASSLWRNEQFF.

This chain links TRBV28 with TRBJ1-2; the D gene is possibly TRBD1 (5 bases). The CDR3 consists of 11 residues. Per the germline V gene, CDR1 is MDHEN and CDR2 is SYDVKM. V dropped 7 bases and J dropped 9 bases, with 12 bases sitting between them. CDR3: CASMGDRRYTF. CDR3 DNA: TGTGCCAGCATGGGAGACAGACGCTACACCTTC.

Here the CDR3 DNA reads TGCGCCAGCAGCCGGGGCACTAGGGGTGTCGGTGAGCAGTACTTC. Translated: CASSRGTRGVGEQYF. J is TRBJ2-7 and V is TRBV4-3; D is tentatively TRBD1 or TRBD2 (5 bases each). CDR3 size: 15 residues. V lost 4 bases to trimming and J lost 7 bases, with 20 bases between them. The germline V gene has CDR1 LGHNA and CDR2 YSLEER.

The rearrangement joins TRBV10-3 to TRBJ2-7; either TRBD1 or TRBD2 may supply D (5 bases each). The CDR3 totals 14 residues. The germline CDR1 and CDR2 sequences are ENHRY and SYGVKD. Trimming cost V 2 bases and J 7 bases, with 15 bases left between them. In DNA form, the CDR3 reads TGTGCCATCAGTGAGAGCCGGGACCCAGAGGAGCAGTACTTC. Residues: CAISESRDPEEQYF.

This clone occurred once. The chain employs TRBV5-1 and TRBJ2-2; possibly TRBD1 for D (7 bases). Germline CDR1 is SGHRS and CDR2 is YFSETQ. Trimming stripped 7 bases from V and 0 bases from J, with 13 bases between. This CDR3 has 15 amino acids. The CDR3 protein is CASSQGGANTGELFF. In nucleotides, the CDR3 is TGCGCCAGCTCCCAGGGGGGCGCGAACACCGGGGAGCTGTTTTTT.